Listed here are 3 T cell receptor beta chains from one sample, sequenced in a study of T cell responses to AZD1222 COVID-19 vaccine. The assay was immunoSEQ multiplex PCR, and TCRdb's table has in-frame clones only and misses some. The sample yields 200,000 or so clones, around 87% seen once. The material sequenced was peripheral blood, taken on day 0 of MenACWY control vaccination. These receptors all come from an adult in good health.

The chain recombines TRBV4-2 with TRBJ1-5; D gene uncertain. CDR1 is LGHNA and CDR2 is YNFKEQ in the germline V gene. Trimming took 0 bases from V and 12 from J, leaving 15 bases between them. The CDR3 loop spans 14 amino acids. CDR3 DNA sequence: TGTGCCAGCAGCCAAGAGGTCGCCCCCATAAGCCAGCATTTT. It codes for CASSQEVAPISQHF.

This clone was recorded only once. V is TRBV5-6 and J is TRBJ1-2, with D maybe TRBD1 (6 bases). Germline CDR1 reads SGHDT; CDR2 reads YYEEEE. The CDR3 runs 15 residues. Trimming cost V 1 base and J 2 bases, with 12 bases left between them. The CDR3: CASSLSGGPNYGYTF. The CDR3 DNA sequence: TGTGCCAGCAGCTTGTCTGGGGGCCCGAACTATGGCTACACCTTC. The full variable domain, its missing parts supplied by reference TRBV5-6 and TRBJ1-2, is DAGVTQSPTHLIKTRGQQVTLRCSPKSGHDTVSWYQQALGQGPQFIFQYYEEEERQRGNFPDRFSGHQFPNYSSELNVNALLLGDSALYLCASSLSGGPNYGYTFGSGTRLTVV.

The CDR3 nucleotides read TGTGCCTGGAGTGGTATAGGTAGGGCTAGCACAGATACGCAGTATTTT. This sequence encodes CAWSGIGRASTDTQYF. This chain joins TRBV30 and TRBJ2-3; D unresolved. CDR3 length: 16 residues. Germline V gene lookup returns CDR1 GTSNPN and CDR2 SVGIG (reference sequence). V was pared by 1 base and J by 0 bases, with 14 bases between.